These T cell receptor beta chains were read from a single sample in a study of cytomegalovirus exposure and HLA in healthy donors. Using immunoSEQ multiplex PCR, the repertoire was profiled, and TCRdb retains in-frame clones only, with some absent. The sample shows about 130,000 clones, about 80% of them seen only once. Sequenced: PBMCs. All receptors come from a human donor in good health. Both conserved end residues are trimmed from each CDR3. A D gene is named only where the DNA matches it firmly.

J gene: TRBJ1-2; V gene: TRBV19; D gene: -; CDR3 protein: ASSRGSPYGYT
J gene: TRBJ1-3; V gene: TRBV9; D gene: -; CDR3 protein: ASSVDVYSGNTIY
J gene: TRBJ2-5; V gene: TRBV10-2; D gene: -; CDR3 protein: ASSGGYQETQY
J gene: TRBJ1-1; V gene: TRBV28; D gene: -; CDR3 protein: ASSLYRGEAF
J gene: TRBJ1-5; V gene: TRBV27; D gene: -; CDR3 protein: ASSVGLRDQPQH
J gene: TRBJ2-1; V gene: TRBV10-3; D gene: TRBD1; CDR3 protein: AIVGTGPKSHNEQF
J gene: TRBJ2-5; V gene: TRBV7-9; D gene: -; CDR3 protein: ASSLEFGQGLHTGETQY
J gene: TRBJ1-4; V gene: TRBV6-6; D gene: -; CDR3 protein: ASRGAPATNEKLF
J gene: TRBJ1-5; V gene: TRBV10-3; D gene: -; CDR3 protein: AISESRGWDQPQH
J gene: TRBJ2-1; V gene: TRBV25-1; D gene: -; CDR3 protein: ASSDSFPGNEQF
J gene: TRBJ2-1; V gene: TRBV6-5; D gene: TRBD1; CDR3 protein: ASSYDREGISEQF
J gene: TRBJ2-4; V gene: TRBV6-1; D gene: -; CDR3 protein: ASSDGLALAY
J gene: TRBJ2-7; V gene: TRBV5-8; D gene: -; CDR3 protein: ASSLFSIRVLYEQY
J gene: TRBJ1-1; V gene: TRBV4-1; D gene: -; CDR3 protein: ASSPQETNTEAF
J gene: TRBJ2-4; V gene: TRBV5-1; D gene: -; CDR3 protein: ASSPDSNIQY
J gene: TRBJ2-5; V gene: TRBV7-9; D gene: TRBD2; CDR3 protein: ASSPILGTSGKETQY
J gene: TRBJ1-2; V gene: TRBV27; D gene: -; CDR3 protein: ASSATGRGWDGYT
J gene: TRBJ2-7; V gene: TRBV14; D gene: TRBD1; CDR3 protein: ASSQGQGAGEQY
J gene: TRBJ1-3; V gene: TRBV7-2; D gene: TRBD1; CDR3 protein: ASSPMTGEANTIY
J gene: TRBJ2-3; V gene: TRBV19; D gene: TRBD2; CDR3 protein: ASSRLSGGADTQY
J gene: TRBJ1-1; V gene: TRBV11-2; D gene: -; CDR3 protein: ASRIRGGTEAF
J gene: TRBJ1-4; V gene: TRBV25-1; D gene: TRBD1; CDR3 protein: ASSETGGSANEKLF
J gene: TRBJ2-7; V gene: TRBV7-2; D gene: TRBD2; CDR3 protein: ASSSAGTSIHEQY
J gene: TRBJ2-1; V gene: TRBV7-7; D gene: TRBD1; CDR3 protein: ASSSLGGWNEQF
J gene: TRBJ1-1; V gene: TRBV19; D gene: -; CDR3 protein: ASSMGWKRNTEAF
J gene: TRBJ1-4; V gene: TRBV4-1; D gene: -; CDR3 protein: ASSQGTGMVEKLF
J gene: TRBJ1-5; V gene: TRBV19; D gene: -; CDR3 protein: ASSTDSYNQPQH
J gene: TRBJ1-4; V gene: TRBV7-8; D gene: -; CDR3 protein: ASSQPQSSFWNEKLF
J gene: TRBJ2-1; V gene: TRBV13; D gene: -; CDR3 protein: ASSANQDRNNEQF
J gene: TRBJ2-5; V gene: TRBV11-1; D gene: TRBD1; CDR3 protein: ASSPGQGLGETQY
J gene: TRBJ1-2; V gene: TRBV19; D gene: -; CDR3 protein: ASTKMDREYGYT
J gene: TRBJ1-1; V gene: TRBV6-5; D gene: -; CDR3 protein: ASSYSVPNTEAF
J gene: TRBJ1-4; V gene: TRBV28; D gene: -; CDR3 protein: ASSSAGIQGSFNEKLF
J gene: TRBJ2-3; V gene: TRBV7-9; D gene: -; CDR3 protein: SSSLEGDTQY
J gene: TRBJ2-7; V gene: TRBV5-6; D gene: TRBD2; CDR3 protein: ASSLAGGSYEQY
J gene: TRBJ1-5; V gene: TRBV7-8; D gene: TRBD1; CDR3 protein: ASSILTTGHNQPQH
J gene: TRBJ1-1; V gene: TRBV5-6; D gene: TRBD1; CDR3 protein: ASSLEHRGSEAF
J gene: TRBJ2-6; V gene: TRBV2; D gene: -; CDR3 protein: ASRGEHRPLSGANVLT
J gene: TRBJ2-3; V gene: TRBV6-1; D gene: TRBD2; CDR3 protein: ASSRLAGGTDTQY
J gene: TRBJ2-7; V gene: TRBV29-1; D gene: TRBD1; CDR3 protein: SVFIGTGVHEQY
J gene: TRBJ2-7; V gene: TRBV19; D gene: -; CDR3 protein: ASSSSYEQY
J gene: TRBJ1-6; V gene: TRBV4-1; D gene: -; CDR3 protein: ASSPYFDNSPLH
J gene: TRBJ2-7; V gene: TRBV28; D gene: -; CDR3 protein: ASKRTGTYEQY
J gene: TRBJ2-3; V gene: TRBV20-1; D gene: -; CDR3 protein: RFGGVTFGY
J gene: TRBJ2-7; V gene: TRBV27; D gene: TRBD1; CDR3 protein: ASSFQTGATEQY
J gene: TRBJ2-5; V gene: TRBV18; D gene: TRBD1; CDR3 protein: ASSLRQGEEETQY
J gene: TRBJ2-7; V gene: TRBV4-2; D gene: TRBD2; CDR3 protein: ASSRAGLAGAWEQY
J gene: TRBJ1-4; V gene: TRBV7-9; D gene: TRBD1; CDR3 protein: ASSSTGSNEKLF